One and the same sample provided the 18 T cell receptor beta chains below, sequenced in a study of cytotoxic CD8 clonotypes in ibrutinib-treated CLL. Repertoires were generated with immunoSEQ multiplex PCR, while TCRdb's copy carries only in-frame clones and drops some. The data hold 97,000 or so clones, with 70% to 85% observed a single time. Sequences were derived from PBMCs, sampled after 12 months of ibrutinib treatment. The receptors originated from a human donor with chronic lymphocytic leukemia.

The chain joins TRBV30 to TRBJ1-1; TRBD1 is a possible D gene (5 bases). In germline, CDR1 is GTSNPN, CDR2 SVGIG (reference sequence). Trimming left V 5 bases short and J 5 bases short, with 15 bases between. The CDR3 contains 13 residues. The CDR3 sequence is CAWAPGGETEAFF. The CDR3 DNA is TGTGCCTGGGCCCCCGGGGGGGAGACTGAAGCTTTCTTT.

This clone was found a few times. The chain carries TRBV20-1 and TRBJ2-1; D call uncertain. V lost 7 bases and J lost 6, with 10 bases in between. The CDR3 length is 11 residues. Germline V gene data show CDR1 as DFQATT and CDR2 as SNEGSKA (reference sequence). The CDR3 loop is CSVRISNEQFF. DNA for the CDR3: TGCAGTGTGCGAATTTCCAATGAGCAGTTCTTC.

In this sample, this clone turned up once. This chain connects TRBV2 to TRBJ2-3, with D unresolved. The V end was cut by 5 bases, the J end by 0 bases, with 12 bases between. Germline V gives CDR1 SNHLY, CDR2 FYNNEI. The CDR3 is 15 residues long. DNA of the CDR3: TGTGCCAGCAGTCCCGTCCAACTAAGCACAGATACGCAGTATTTT. The encoded protein is CASSPVQLSTDTQYF.

The sample holds many counts of this clone. The rearrangement links TRBV30 to TRBJ1-2; D might be TRBD1 (5 bases). V was pared by 3 bases and J by 4 bases, with 21 bases between. The CDR3 runs 16 residues. Germline CDR1 reads GTSNPN; CDR2 reads SVGIG (reference sequence). The CDR3 sequence is CAWRGTPRGWGYGYTF. CDR3 bases: TGTGCCTGGAGAGGGACCCCCCGGGGCTGGGGCTATGGCTACACCTTC.

This sequence joins TRBV13 and TRBJ1-4; D gene uncertain. The length of the CDR3 is 16 residues. The V end was cut by 5 bases, the J end by 6 bases, with 19 bases between. Germline V gene sequence: CDR1 PRHDT, CDR2 FYEKMQ (reference sequence). The CDR3: CASSRAGGGEDEKLFF. The CDR3 DNA sequence: TGTGCCAGCAGCAGGGCAGGCGGTGGGGAAGATGAAAAACTGTTTTTT.

The chain links TRBV29-1 to TRBJ2-5; TRBD1 aligns across 7 bases. Germline lookup yields CDR1 SQVTM and CDR2 ANQGSEA. V gave up 4 bases and J gave up 5 bases; unmatched junction bases: 10. The CDR3 runs 14 residues. Written as DNA, the CDR3 is TGCAGCGTTGTTGTACAGGGGCCGGGGGAGACCCAGTACTTC. Protein sequence: CSVVVQGPGETQYF.

The CDR3 protein is CATSGVPSGANVLTF. CDR3 nucleotide sequence: TGTGCGACCTCAGGGGTCCCCTCTGGGGCCAACGTCCTGACTTTC. J is TRBJ2-6 and V is TRBV11-3, with D perhaps TRBD1 (6 bases). In germline, CDR1 is SGHNT, CDR2 YENEEA. This CDR3 contains 15 residues. The entire variable domain, with the rest obtained from reference TRBV11-3 and TRBJ2-6, is as follows: EAGVVQSPRYKIIEKKQPVAFWCNPISGHNTLYWYLQNLGQGPELLIRYENEEAVDDSQLPKDRFSAERLKGVDSTLKIQPAELGDSAVYLCATSGVPSGANVLTFGAGSRLTVL.

This clone came up many times. V and J are TRBV7-9 and TRBJ2-2; the D is unclear. Trimming pared 1 base from V and 4 bases from J, leaving 7 bases between. Germline V lookup: CDR1 SEHNR, CDR2 FQNEAQ (reference sequence). The CDR3 totals 14 residues. CDR3 sequence: CASSLDTLTGELFF. For the CDR3, the DNA is TGTGCCAGCAGCTTAGACACACTCACCGGGGAGCTGTTTTTT.

The V and J genes are TRBV19 and TRBJ2-5; no clear D. Germline CDR1 reads LNHDA; CDR2 reads SQIVND (reference sequence). V was pared by 5 bases and J by 5 bases, with 18 bases between. This CDR3 has 15 residues. The CDR3 bases are TGTGCCAGTAGTGACGCGGCCCGGATATTGGAGACCCAGTACTTC. Translated, it gives CASSDAARILETQYF.

This clone was found a few times. The chain couples TRBV6-6 to TRBJ1-2; 8 nucleotides match TRBD1. Germline loops: CDR1 MNHNY, CDR2 SVGAGI (reference sequence). This CDR3 spans 14 amino acids. Trimming at V came to 6 bases and at J to 4 bases, leaving 7 bases not matched to a gene. As DNA, the CDR3 is TGTGCCAGCAGGGGGACAGGAGAGTTCTATGGCTACACCTTC. As protein: CASRGTGEFYGYTF.

The chain uses TRBV5-1 and TRBJ2-1; TRBD2 matches 12 bases. The CDR3 covers 17 residues. The V gene's germline CDR1 is SGHRS and CDR2 YFSETQ. V was pared by 4 bases and J by 5 bases, with 10 bases of the junction left unmatched. The CDR3: CASSPTSGGMYDNEQFF. The CDR3 DNA follows: TGCGCCAGCAGCCCTACTAGCGGGGGGATGTACGACAATGAGCAGTTCTTC.

This rearrangement joins TRBV6-5 to TRBJ1-1; 10 nucleotides line up with TRBD1. J gave up 1 base and V 6 bases, and 2 bases lay outside the gene matches. From germline, CDR1 is MNHEY and CDR2 SVGAGI. The CDR3 length is 14 residues. The CDR3 DNA reads TGTGCCAGCAGGGGGACAGGGGCGAACACTGAAGCTTTCTTT. This codes for CASRGTGANTEAFF.

The rearrangement uses TRBV28 and TRBJ1-2, with TRBD1 identical over 7 bases. CDR1 MDHEN and CDR2 SYDVKM come from the germline V gene. The CDR3 is made up of 14 amino acids. V trimming: 4 bases; J trimming: 3 bases; junction bases outside the gene matches: 5. The CDR3 DNA is TGTGCCAGCAGTTCAGGACAGGTCGACTATGGCTACACCTTC. Its translation is CASSSGQVDYGYTF.

V and J are TRBV15 and TRBJ2-7; TRBD1 is a possible D gene (6 bases). CDR3 length: 14 amino acids. V lost 4 bases, J lost 2 bases, and 12 bases lay in between. The germline V gene encodes CDR1 LNHNV and CDR2 YYDKDF (reference sequence). In DNA, the CDR3 is TGTGCCACCAGCATACAACAGGGTGCCTACGAGCAGTACTTC. Protein sequence: CATSIQQGAYEQYF.

This clone has just a few counts. The chain couples TRBV6-6 to TRBJ1-6, with D perhaps matching TRBD1 (5 bases). The CDR3 is 14 amino acids. Germline CDR1 is MNHNY and CDR2 is SVGAGI (reference sequence). V lost 7 bases to trimming and J lost 5 bases, with 12 bases between them. In DNA form, the CDR3 reads TGTGCCAGCAACGACAGAAAAAATAATTCACCCCTCCACTTT. It codes for CASNDRKNNSPLHF.

This clone was counted a few times. The gene calls are TRBV5-5 and TRBJ2-2; D unclear. The CDR3 has 12 amino acids. The V gene lost 0 bases and the J gene lost 8 bases, with 5 bases spanning the gap. Per germline, CDR1 SGHKS and CDR2 YYEKEE (reference sequence). CDR3: CASSLERGELFF. DNA for the CDR3: TGTGCCAGCAGCTTGGAACGAGGGGAGCTGTTTTTT.

This clone has just a few counts. The genes are TRBV5-1 and TRBJ1-6, with D possibly TRBD1 on 6 matching bases. This CDR3 is built from 13 residues. From germline, CDR1 is SGHRS and CDR2 YFSETQ. V lost 2 bases to trimming and J lost 8 bases, with 8 bases between them. For the CDR3, the DNA is TGCGCCAGCAGCTTTGAGGGGGATTCACCCCTCCACTTT. This translates into CASSFEGDSPLHF.

The chain has TRBV7-2 and TRBJ2-5; 9 bases align to TRBD2. Trimming took 1 base from V and 4 from J; bases not matched to a gene: 13. The CDR3 runs to 18 residues. CDR1 and CDR2 (germline): SGHTA, FQGNSA. CDR3 nucleotide sequence: TGTGCCAGCAGCTTAGTTAGCGGGGGAGTCGGACGTATAGAGACCCAGTACTTC. Translating it yields CASSLVSGGVGRIETQYF. Combining the CDR3 with reference TRBV7-2 and TRBJ2-5 gives the whole variable domain GAGVSQSPSNKVTEKGKDVELRCDPISGHTALYWYRQSLGQGLEFLIYFQGNSAPDKSGLPSDRFSAERTGGSVSTLTIQRTQQEDSAVYLCASSLVSGGVGRIETQYFGPGTRLLVL.